Sequencing of this T cell receptor beta chain was carried out in a study of T cell responses to AZD1222 COVID-19 vaccine. Study background: The analysis combined second doses at about 4 or about 12 weeks.

This table comes from immunoSEQ multiplex PCR, and its TCRdb copy is limited to in-frame clones, with some not included. The sample yields under 130,000 clones, 88% seen once. The germline V gene encodes CDR1 LGHNA and CDR2 YNFKEQ. V lost 1 base and J lost 5; bases outside the gene matches: 9. The CDR3 length is 16 residues. This chain links TRBV4-2 with TRBJ1-1; TRBD1 matches at 8 bases. The sample in question was peripheral blood, obtained on day 0 of AZD1222 vaccination. The source of this sequence is an adult in good health. DNA of the CDR3: TGTGCCAGCAGCCAAGCCTCCGGGACAGGTAGAACTGAAGCTTTCTTT. Residues: CASSQASGTGRTEAFF.